Included here is one TCR beta chain sequence, with context. Its antigen is unidentified. The TCR library protocol was used to attach unique molecular identifiers. These identifiers were attached to individual cDNA molecules. TCRdb redid the calling of the 5' RACE reads with MiXCR, one entry per CDR3 protein. The data show 70,000 to 95,000 distinct CDR3 sequences, with approximately 14% seen just once and about 0.58% held by the top ten. These data are taken from a study of early T cells in non-severe SARS-CoV-2 infection. The overall study: Unpaired chains resulted from sequencing bulk RNA of unsorted whole blood.

V gave up 6 bases and J gave up 3 bases, with 15 bases separating them. The CDR3 totals 15 residues. Germline assignment: CDR1 KGHSH and CDR2 LQKENI. General observations from the study: Matching against VDJdb likely underestimated virus-specific expansions, favoring anti-spike CD8.

This receptor was obtained from an adult who was a healthcare worker with PCR-confirmed SARS-CoV-2 infection or an uninfected control (not recorded which). Sequenced material: whole blood. The V call is TRBV18, the J call TRBJ1-5; perhaps TRBD1 as D (5 bases). The CDR3 coding sequence is TGTGCCAGCTCGTCAGCCGGGGGTGACAATCAGCCCCAGCATTTT. Its protein product is CASSSAGGDNQPQHF.